The entry below gives a single T cell receptor beta chain sequence along with its context. Its specificity is not known. The PCR had 60 Vbeta and 13 Jbeta primers. The method was immunoSEQ multiplex PCR; TCRdb's version includes in-frame clones alone and lacks a portion of them. Among over 200,000 clones listed, 70% to 90% were seen once. This sample is drawn from a study of cytomegalovirus exposure and HLA in healthy donors. Turning to the study itself: Genotyping of nearly 400 donors showed that over 65% belonged to the Caucasian-associated ancestry cluster.

Study results and caveats: The listing of roughly 160 TCR beta chains classed them as cytomegalovirus-associated. An assumption of roughly uniform sequencing depth across donors underlay the presence/absence analyses. A prior analysis recorded that most TCR beta V segments were productive about 87% or about 30% of the time.

The CDR3 length is 14 residues. The germline V gene encodes CDR1 SGHTA and CDR2 FQGNSA. With 3 bases removed from V and 5 bases from J, the gap between germline ends came to 11 bases. The rearrangement links TRBV7-2 to TRBJ2-4; TRBD2 is a possible D gene (5 bases). Sample: PBMCs. This receptor was identified in a human donor in good health. CDR3 in amino acids: CASSFSRAENIQYF. As DNA, the CDR3 is TGTGCCAGCAGCTTTTCGAGGGCAGAAAACATTCAGTACTTC.